A single sample is the source of the 13 T cell receptor beta chains below, sequenced in a study of CD4 T cells in relation to SARS-CoV-2 and coronaviruses. TCRdb keeps only in-frame clones here, not all; method: immunoSEQ multiplex PCR. The table has about 37,000 clones, over 75% seen once. Source material: memory CD4+ T cells from PBMCs. These receptors all come from an adult with COVID-19.

The chain recombines TRBV7-9 with TRBJ2-1, with 7 bases that match TRBD1. Germline V gene lookup returns CDR1 SEHNR and CDR2 FQNEAQ (reference sequence). The V segment lost 5 bases and the J segment 9 bases; nucleotides outside the gene matches: 4. This CDR3 is 12 amino acids long. The DNA of the CDR3 is TGTGCCAGCAGCCCAGGGGGTTCTGAGCAGTTCTTC. Protein product: CASSPGGSEQFF.

This chain uses TRBV4-2 with TRBJ2-3, with 11 bases identical to TRBD2. CDR3 size: 17 residues. J was trimmed by 1 base and V by 1 base; bases with no gene match: 4. Germline V lookup: CDR1 LGHNA, CDR2 YNFKEQ. The CDR3 loop is CASSQGLAGGGTDTQYF. The CDR3 DNA reads TGTGCCAGCAGCCAAGGTCTAGCGGGGGGCGGCACAGATACGCAGTATTTT.

This clone was counted a single time. The chain employs TRBV4-3 and TRBJ1-5, with TRBD1 as a possible D gene (5 bases). In germline, CDR1 is LGHNA, CDR2 YSLEER. Trimming shortened V by 5 bases and J by 7 bases, and 24 bases separated the two germline ends. This CDR3 contains 17 residues. The CDR3: CASSSSNTGGIGQPQHF. In DNA form, the CDR3 reads TGCGCCAGCAGCTCCTCAAACACCGGGGGGATTGGGCAGCCCCAGCATTTT.

This sequence joins TRBV5-4 and TRBJ2-3, with TRBD2 as a possible D gene (5 bases). This CDR3 region has 14 residues. V lost 3 bases and J 5 bases, leaving 13 bases between the germline ends. Germline V gives CDR1 SGHNT, CDR2 YYREEE (reference sequence). In DNA, the CDR3 is TGTGCCAGCAGCTACCCCCGCGGGCTAGATACGCAGTATTTT. Translated: CASSYPRGLDTQYF.

The rearrangement joins TRBV21-1 to TRBJ2-7; TRBD2, the D gene given by the table, was not confirmed from the DNA. TRBV21-1 corresponds to a pseudogene. This CDR3 has 15 residues. CDR3 loop: CASSNRGSHAYEQYF. CDR3 sequence (DNA): TGTGCCAGCAGCAACCGTGGGAGCCACGCCTACGAGCAGTACTTC.

This clone was counted once. This chain connects TRBV2 to TRBJ2-2; D is perhaps TRBD1 (5 bases). Germline V lookup: CDR1 SNHLY, CDR2 FYNNEI. The V end lost 6 bases, the J end lost 6 bases, and 11 bases lay between the germline ends. This CDR3 is built from 13 residues. DNA of the CDR3: TGTGCCAGCAGGGCCAGGGTATCCGGGGAGCTGTTTTTT. Translated, it gives CASRARVSGELFF.

The rearrangement links TRBV4-2 to TRBJ2-5; a possible D gene is TRBD2 (5 bases). CDR3 length: 18 amino acids. V dropped 0 bases and J dropped 2 bases, with 19 bases sitting between them. CDR1 and CDR2 from the germline V gene are LGHNA and YNFKEQ. CDR3 residues: CASSQDPLGETLQETQYF. CDR3 DNA: TGTGCCAGCAGCCAAGATCCCCTGGGAGAGACCTTACAAGAGACCCAGTACTTC.

The genes are TRBV24-1 and TRBJ1-5; 10 bases are shared with TRBD1. Germline CDR1 and CDR2: KGHDR and SFDVKD. CDR3 length: 17 amino acids. Trimming at V came to 0 bases and at J to 6 bases, leaving 7 bases not matched to a gene. The DNA for the CDR3 is TGTGCCACCAGTGATTTGCGACGGGACAGGGGAAGTCAGCCCCAGCATTTT. Translated: CATSDLRRDRGSQPQHF.

The chain couples TRBV5-4 to TRBJ1-3; no firm D call. The CDR3 loop spans 14 amino acids. The germline V and J ends were trimmed by 2 bases and 0 bases, with 6 bases remaining between them. Per germline, CDR1 SGHNT and CDR2 YYREEE (reference sequence). The DNA of the CDR3 is TGTGCCAGCAGCTTTAAAGACTCTGGAAACACCATATATTTT. Amino acids: CASSFKDSGNTIYF.

The genes are TRBV12-5 and TRBJ1-1, with a possible D match to TRBD1 (6 bases). Between the trimmed V and J ends, which lost 1 base and 1 base, there was a span of 7 bases. Germline V lookup: CDR1 LGHNT, CDR2 FRNRAP. The CDR3 totals 14 residues. CDR3 nucleotide sequence: TGTGCTAGTGGTTTGGAACAGGGGAACACTGAAGCTTTCTTT. This encodes CASGLEQGNTEAFF.

The V gene is TRBV5-1, the J gene TRBJ1-2, with TRBD1 as a possible D gene (6 bases). This CDR3 has 15 amino acids. V lost 1 base, J lost 6 bases, and 16 bases lay in between. CDR1 is SGHRS and CDR2 is YFSETQ in the germline V gene. The CDR3 region is CASSLRNGGEDGYTF. The CDR3 DNA reads as TGCGCCAGCAGCTTGCGCAATGGGGGCGAAGATGGCTACACCTTC.

The J gene is TRBJ2-7, the V gene TRBV19; 8 bases fit TRBD1. Germline V gene sequence: CDR1 LNHDA, CDR2 SQIVND (reference sequence). The CDR3 is made up of 13 amino acids. With V trimmed by 4 bases and J by 11 bases, 10 bases remained unmatched. The CDR3 here is CASSNLAGGGKYF. The CDR3 nucleotides are TGTGCCAGTAGTAATTTGGCAGGGGGCGGAAAGTACTTC.

The chain employs TRBV18 and TRBJ1-1; TRBD1 matches at 7 bases. The germline CDR1 and CDR2 sequences are KGHSH and LQKENI. V trimming: 2 bases; J trimming: 8 bases; junction bases outside the gene matches: 2. CDR3 length: 12 residues. The CDR3 loop is CASSPKGQEAFF. CDR3 bases: TGTGCCAGCTCACCAAAGGGACAGGAAGCTTTCTTT.